The clone carrying this T cell receptor beta chain showed up just a few times. Its antigen remains unidentified. This sample is drawn from a study of vaccination effects on CD4 cells after COVID-19. Study details: Samples came from a couple of convalescent patients 16 days and one week before vaccination.

Investigators separated out CD4+ T cells once around 10 days of culture had passed. The individual was infected with SARS-CoV-2 between March and December 2020, as confirmed by PCR. Some clones are missing from TCRdb's copy, which holds only in-frame ones; the method was immunoSEQ multiplex PCR. The sample lists roughly 68,000 clones; under 85% were seen once. Study results and caveats: Only a few convalescent patients and no early post-infection timepoints featured in the study.

V was shortened by 6 bases and J by 5 bases, with 20 bases between the two germline ends. The CDR3 is 17 amino acids. CDR1 is MNHNS, CDR2 SASEGT, per germline. The sequence came from a human donor who had a prior SARS-CoV-2 infection. The chain links TRBV6-1 to TRBJ1-6; D is ambiguous. Here the sequenced sample was CD4+ T cells from PBMCs cultured without peptide, taken before COVID-19 vaccination. The CDR3 bases are TGTGCCAGCAGAGAATATTTACCGGGAAGACATAATTCACCCCTCCACTTT. This gives the protein CASREYLPGRHNSPLHF.